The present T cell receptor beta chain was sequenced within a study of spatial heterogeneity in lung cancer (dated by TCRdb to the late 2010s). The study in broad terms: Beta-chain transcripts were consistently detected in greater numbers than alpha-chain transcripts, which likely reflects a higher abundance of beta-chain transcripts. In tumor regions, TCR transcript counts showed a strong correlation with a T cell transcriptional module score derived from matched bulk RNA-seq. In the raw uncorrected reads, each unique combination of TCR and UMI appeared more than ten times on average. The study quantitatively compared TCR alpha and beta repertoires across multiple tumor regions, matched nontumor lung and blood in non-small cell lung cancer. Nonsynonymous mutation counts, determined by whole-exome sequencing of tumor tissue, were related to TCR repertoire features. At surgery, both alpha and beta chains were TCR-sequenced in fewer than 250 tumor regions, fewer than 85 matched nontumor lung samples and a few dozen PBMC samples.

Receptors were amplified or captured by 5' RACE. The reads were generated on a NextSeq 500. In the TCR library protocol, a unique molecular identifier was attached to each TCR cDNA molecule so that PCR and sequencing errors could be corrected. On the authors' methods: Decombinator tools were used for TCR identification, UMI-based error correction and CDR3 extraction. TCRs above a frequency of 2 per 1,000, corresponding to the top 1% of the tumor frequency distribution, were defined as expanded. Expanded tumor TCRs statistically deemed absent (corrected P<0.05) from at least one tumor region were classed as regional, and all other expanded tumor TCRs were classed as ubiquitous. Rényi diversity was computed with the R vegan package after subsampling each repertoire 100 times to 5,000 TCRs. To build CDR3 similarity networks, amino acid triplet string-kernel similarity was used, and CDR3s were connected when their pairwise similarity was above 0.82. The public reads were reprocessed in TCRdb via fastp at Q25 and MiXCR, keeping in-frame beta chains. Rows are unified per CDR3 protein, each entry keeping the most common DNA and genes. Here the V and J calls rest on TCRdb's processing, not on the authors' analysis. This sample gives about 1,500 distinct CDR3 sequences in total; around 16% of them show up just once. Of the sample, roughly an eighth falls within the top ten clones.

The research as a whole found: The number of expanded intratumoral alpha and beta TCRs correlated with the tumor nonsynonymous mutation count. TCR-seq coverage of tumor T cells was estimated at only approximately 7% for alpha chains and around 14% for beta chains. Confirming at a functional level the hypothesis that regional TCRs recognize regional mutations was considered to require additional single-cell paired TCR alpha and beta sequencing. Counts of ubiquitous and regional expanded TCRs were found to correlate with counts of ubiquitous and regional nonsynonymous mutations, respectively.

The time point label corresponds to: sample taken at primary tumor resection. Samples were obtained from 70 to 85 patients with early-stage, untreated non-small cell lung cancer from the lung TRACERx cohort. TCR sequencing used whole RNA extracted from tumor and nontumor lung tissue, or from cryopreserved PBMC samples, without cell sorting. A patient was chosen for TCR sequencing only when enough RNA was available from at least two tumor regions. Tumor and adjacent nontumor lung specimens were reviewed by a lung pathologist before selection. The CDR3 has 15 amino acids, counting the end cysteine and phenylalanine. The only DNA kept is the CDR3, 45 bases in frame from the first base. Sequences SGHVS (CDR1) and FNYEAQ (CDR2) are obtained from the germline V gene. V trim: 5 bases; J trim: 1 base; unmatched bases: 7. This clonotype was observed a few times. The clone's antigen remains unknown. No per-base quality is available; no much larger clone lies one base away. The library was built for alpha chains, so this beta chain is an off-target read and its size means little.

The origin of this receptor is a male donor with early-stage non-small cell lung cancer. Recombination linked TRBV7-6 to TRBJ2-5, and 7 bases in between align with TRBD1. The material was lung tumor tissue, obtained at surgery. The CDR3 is CASSRMGQRQETQYF. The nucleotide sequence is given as TGTGCCAGCAGCCGAATGGGACAGCGCCAAGAGACCCAGTACTTC.